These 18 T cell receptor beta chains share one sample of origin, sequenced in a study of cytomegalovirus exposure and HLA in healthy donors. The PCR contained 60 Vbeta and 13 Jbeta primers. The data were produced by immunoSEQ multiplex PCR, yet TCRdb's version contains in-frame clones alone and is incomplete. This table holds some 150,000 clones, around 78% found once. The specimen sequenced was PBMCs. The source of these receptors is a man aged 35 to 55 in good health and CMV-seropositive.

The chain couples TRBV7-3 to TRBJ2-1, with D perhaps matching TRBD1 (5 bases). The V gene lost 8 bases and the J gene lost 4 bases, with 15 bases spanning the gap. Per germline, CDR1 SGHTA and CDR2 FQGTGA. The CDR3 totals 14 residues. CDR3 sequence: CASAGGAFYNEQFF. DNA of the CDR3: TGTGCCAGCGCCGGTGGGGCTTTTTACAATGAGCAGTTCTTC. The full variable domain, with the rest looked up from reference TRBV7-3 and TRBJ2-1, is GAGVSQTPSNKVTEKGKYVELRCDPISGHTALYWYRQSLGQGPEFLIYFQGTGAADDSGLPNDRFFAVRPEGSVSTLKIQRTERGDSAVYLCASAGGAFYNEQFFGPGTRLTVL.

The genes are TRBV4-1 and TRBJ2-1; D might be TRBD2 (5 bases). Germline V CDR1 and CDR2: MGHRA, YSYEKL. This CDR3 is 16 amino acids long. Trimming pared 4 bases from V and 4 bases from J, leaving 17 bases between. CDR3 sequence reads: CASSPHLERSYNEQFF. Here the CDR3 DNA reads TGCGCCAGCAGCCCCCACCTGGAGCGGTCATACAATGAGCAGTTCTTC.

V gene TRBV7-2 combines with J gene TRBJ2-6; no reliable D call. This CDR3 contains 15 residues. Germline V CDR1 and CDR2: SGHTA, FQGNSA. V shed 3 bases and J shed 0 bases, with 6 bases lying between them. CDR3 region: CASSLRSSGANVLTF. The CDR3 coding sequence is TGTGCCAGCAGCTTGAGATCCTCTGGGGCCAACGTCCTGACTTTC.

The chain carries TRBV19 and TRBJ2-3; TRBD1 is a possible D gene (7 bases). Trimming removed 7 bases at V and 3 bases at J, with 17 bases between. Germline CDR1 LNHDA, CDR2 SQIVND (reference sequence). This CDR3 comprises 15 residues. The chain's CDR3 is CASTPRQGGTDTQYF. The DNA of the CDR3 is TGTGCCAGTACCCCCCGCCAGGGGGGAACAGATACGCAGTATTTT.

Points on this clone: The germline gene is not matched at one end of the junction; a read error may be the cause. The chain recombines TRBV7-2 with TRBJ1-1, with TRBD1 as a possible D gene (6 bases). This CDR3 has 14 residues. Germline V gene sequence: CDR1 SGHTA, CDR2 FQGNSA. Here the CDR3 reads CASRLGTSGTEAFF. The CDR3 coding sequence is TGTGCCAGCAGGTTAGGGACAAGTGGCACTGAAGCTTTCTTT.

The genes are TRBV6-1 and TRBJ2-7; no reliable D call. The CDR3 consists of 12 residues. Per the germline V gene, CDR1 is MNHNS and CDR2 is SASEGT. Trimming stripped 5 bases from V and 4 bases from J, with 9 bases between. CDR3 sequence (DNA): TGTGCCAGCAGTCTATCAGGTTACGAGCAGTACTTC. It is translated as CASSLSGYEQYF.

Written as DNA, the CDR3 is TGTGCCAGCAGCATAACCGGGACAGGGGAGGGTGATGAGCAGTTCTTC. It yields the protein CASSITGTGEGDEQFF. This chain connects TRBV7-2 to TRBJ2-1; 10 nucleotides line up with TRBD1. The CDR3 has 16 residues. Germline V gives CDR1 SGHTA, CDR2 FQGNSA. The J segment lost 8 bases and the V segment lost 5 bases, leaving 12 bases of the junction unmatched.

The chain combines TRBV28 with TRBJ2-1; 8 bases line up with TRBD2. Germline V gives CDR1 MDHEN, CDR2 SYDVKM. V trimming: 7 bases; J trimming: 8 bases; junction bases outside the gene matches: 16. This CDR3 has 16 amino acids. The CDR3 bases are TGTGCCAGCACCTCCCCAGGGTCCGCGGGAGGTTATGAGCAGTTCTTC. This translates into CASTSPGSAGGYEQFF.

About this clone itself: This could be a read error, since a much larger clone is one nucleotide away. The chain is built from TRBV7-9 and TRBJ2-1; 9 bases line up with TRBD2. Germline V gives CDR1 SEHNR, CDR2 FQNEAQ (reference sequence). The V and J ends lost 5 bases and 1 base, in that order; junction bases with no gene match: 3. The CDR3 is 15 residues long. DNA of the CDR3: TGTGCCAGCAGCCTTAGCGGGAGATCCTACAATGAGCAGTTCTTC. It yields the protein CASSLSGRSYNEQFF.

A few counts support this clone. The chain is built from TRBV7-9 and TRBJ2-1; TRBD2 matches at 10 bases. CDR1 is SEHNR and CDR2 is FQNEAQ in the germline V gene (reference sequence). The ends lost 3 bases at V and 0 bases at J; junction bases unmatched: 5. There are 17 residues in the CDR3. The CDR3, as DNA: TGTGCCAGCAGCTTTGAAGGGACTAGCGCCTCCTACAATGAGCAGTTCTTC. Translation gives CASSFEGTSASYNEQFF.

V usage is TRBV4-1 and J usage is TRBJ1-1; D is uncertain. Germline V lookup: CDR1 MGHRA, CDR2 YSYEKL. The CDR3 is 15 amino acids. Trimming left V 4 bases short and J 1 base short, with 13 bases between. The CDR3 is CASSPGGVTNTEAFF. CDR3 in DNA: TGCGCCAGCAGCCCCGGCGGGGTGACGAACACTGAAGCTTTCTTT.

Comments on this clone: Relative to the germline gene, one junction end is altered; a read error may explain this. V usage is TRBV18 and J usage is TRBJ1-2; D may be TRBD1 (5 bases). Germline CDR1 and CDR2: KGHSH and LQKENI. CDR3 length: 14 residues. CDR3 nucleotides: TGTGCCAGCTCACCAGGGGGGGGTAACTACGGCTACACCTTC. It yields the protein CASSPGGGNYGYTF.

In DNA, the CDR3 is TGTGCCAGCAGCTTAGCGGGGACAGGGGGCGGCGAGCAGTACTTC. Its translation is CASSLAGTGGGEQYF. This chain links TRBV7-9 with TRBJ2-7, with TRBD1 matching over 12 bases. Germline V gene sequence: CDR1 SEHNR, CDR2 FQNEAQ (reference sequence). V shed 0 bases and J 6 bases; nucleotides not matched to a gene: 3. CDR3 length: 15 residues.

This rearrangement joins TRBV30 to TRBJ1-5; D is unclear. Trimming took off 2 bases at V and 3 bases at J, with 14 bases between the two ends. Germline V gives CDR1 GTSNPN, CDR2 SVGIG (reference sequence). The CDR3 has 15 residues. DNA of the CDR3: TGTGCCTGGAGTCGGACCGGGAGCAACAATCAGCCCCAGCATTTT. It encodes CAWSRTGSNNQPQHF.

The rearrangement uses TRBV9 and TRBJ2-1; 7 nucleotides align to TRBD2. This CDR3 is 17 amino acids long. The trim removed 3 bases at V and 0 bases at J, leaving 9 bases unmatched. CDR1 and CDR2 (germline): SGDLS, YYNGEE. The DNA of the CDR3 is TGTGCCAGCAGCGGGCGACTAGCTCCGAGCTCCTACAATGAGCAGTTCTTC. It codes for CASSGRLAPSSYNEQFF.

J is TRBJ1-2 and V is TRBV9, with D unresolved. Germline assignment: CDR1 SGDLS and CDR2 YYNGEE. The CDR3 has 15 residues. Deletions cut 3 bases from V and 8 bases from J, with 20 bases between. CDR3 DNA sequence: TGTGCCAGCAGCGCTGACCGGGGTTTGGTACGGGGCTACACCTTC. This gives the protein CASSADRGLVRGYTF.

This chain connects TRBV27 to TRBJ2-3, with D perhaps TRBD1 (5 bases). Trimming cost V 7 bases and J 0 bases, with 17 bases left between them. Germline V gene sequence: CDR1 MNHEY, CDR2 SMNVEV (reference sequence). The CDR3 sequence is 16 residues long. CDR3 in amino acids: CASIQEIQLSTDTQYF. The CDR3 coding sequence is TGTGCCAGCATACAGGAGATACAACTTAGCACAGATACGCAGTATTTT.

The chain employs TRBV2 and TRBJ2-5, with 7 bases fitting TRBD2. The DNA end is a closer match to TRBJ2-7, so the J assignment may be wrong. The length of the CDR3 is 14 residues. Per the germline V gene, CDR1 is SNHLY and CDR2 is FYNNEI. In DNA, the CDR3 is TGTGCCAGCAGTCGGGGGGAGATTTACTACGAGCAGTACTTC. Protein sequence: CASSRGEIYYEQYF.